This passage covers 12 T cell receptor beta chains from one sample sequenced in a study of patients and donors after allogeneic stem cell transplantation (dated by TCRdb to about 2020). Library prep was done by RT-PCR. The run used a NextSeq 550. TCRdb reanalyzed the raw reads on its own, using fastp at Q25 for trimming and MiXCR for clone calling, and kept in-frame beta chains. CDR3 protein duplicates are merged, each entry listing the most common genes and DNA. The sample yields about a million distinct CDR3 sequences; 15% to 20% were counted once. The ten largest clones capture 5.5% to 6.5% of the sample. The sequenced material came from blood, either unsorted or a sorted T cell fraction (not recorded which). Receptor source: a human donor who was either an allogeneic HSCT recipient or a stem cell or donor lymphocyte infusion donor (not recorded which). It is not recorded whose cells these are; they may come from a transplant donor.

This clonotype was recorded at least ten times. The V and J genes are TRBV10-3 and TRBJ1-2; no clear D gene. CDR1 is ENHRY, CDR2 SYGVKD, per germline. The CDR3 length is 15 residues. The V end was cut by 3 bases, the J end by 0 bases, with 11 bases between. The CDR3 loop is CAISESGGSNYGYTF. CDR3 coding DNA: TGTGCCATCAGTGAATCCGGCGGTTCTAACTATGGCTACACCTTC.

This clonotype was found a few times. V usage is TRBV7-9 and J usage is TRBJ1-1, with D unresolved. The CDR3 totals 14 residues. In germline, CDR1 is SEHNR, CDR2 FQNEAQ (reference sequence). Trimming took 5 bases from V and 4 from J, leaving 14 bases between them. The CDR3: CASSEDWASTEAFF. DNA of the CDR3: TGTGCCAGCAGCGAAGATTGGGCCAGCACTGAAGCTTTCTTT.

This clonotype was recorded at least ten times. This chain connects TRBV5-1 to TRBJ2-2; D call uncertain. The CDR3 contains 13 residues. Trimming pared 0 bases from V and 6 bases from J, leaving 6 bases between. Germline V lookup: CDR1 SGHRS, CDR2 YFSETQ. The CDR3 DNA sequence: TGCGCCAGCAGCTTGGCCCGGCCCGGGGAGCTGTTTTTT. This codes for CASSLARPGELFF.

The rearrangement links TRBV12-3 or TRBV12-4 to TRBJ1-5, with D perhaps TRBD1 (6 bases). Trimming left V 5 bases short and J 1 base short, with 9 bases between. CDR3 size: 14 residues. The CDR3 spells CASSQGRSNQPQHF. CDR3 DNA: TGTGCCAGCAGTCAGGGGAGAAGCAATCAGCCCCAGCATTTT.

The chain employs TRBV10-3 and TRBJ2-7; D is undetermined. The V end lost 3 bases, the J end lost 0 bases, and 12 bases lay between the germline ends. Germline loops: CDR1 ENHRY, CDR2 SYGVKD. CDR3 length: 15 residues. CDR3 amino acids: CAISENKDVSYEQYF. The CDR3 nucleotides read TGTGCCATCAGTGAAAACAAGGACGTCTCCTACGAGCAGTACTTC.

This chain connects TRBV10-3 to TRBJ1-1; 9 bases fit TRBD1. The CDR3 has 15 residues. Germline lookup yields CDR1 ENHRY and CDR2 SYGVKD. V lost 4 bases to trimming and J lost 1 base; unmatched junction nucleotides: 4. This chain's CDR3 is CAISVRDRENTEAFF. CDR3 coding DNA: TGTGCCATCAGTGTCCGGGACAGGGAGAACACTGAAGCTTTCTTT.

Points on this clonotype: An end of the junction does not agree with germline; a read error may underlie this. The chain couples TRBV6-2 or TRBV6-3 to TRBJ2-7; D is unclear. This CDR3 is 11 amino acids long. Germline values: CDR1 MNHEY, CDR2 SVGEGT. CDR3 amino acids: CASSYTTGLYF. The CDR3 bases are TGCGCCAGCAGTTATACCACTGGTCTGTACTTC.

V is TRBV7-9 and J is TRBJ1-1; no reliable D call. Trimming left V 2 bases short and J 4 bases short, with 17 bases between. The CDR3 extends over 16 amino acids. Germline values: CDR1 SEHNR, CDR2 FQNEAQ (reference sequence). Here the CDR3 DNA reads TGTGCCAGCAGCTTACCACCAAAGGGATATGGCACTGAAGCTTTCTTT. It encodes CASSLPPKGYGTEAFF.

This clonotype appeared a few times. V and J are TRBV7-3 and TRBJ1-2; TRBD1 agrees at 9 bases. The CDR3 totals 14 residues. Germline V CDR1 and CDR2: SGHTA, FQGTGA. Trimming cost V 4 bases and J 7 bases; bases outside gene matches: 7. The CDR3 protein is CASSSGQGYRGYTF. The CDR3 bases are TGTGCCAGCAGCTCGGGACAGGGATATCGTGGCTACACCTTC.

J is TRBJ1-5 and V is TRBV28; 7 nucleotides line up with TRBD1. Germline trimming cut 7 bases from V and 1 base from J; bases unmatched to any gene: 4. CDR1 is MDHEN, CDR2 SYDVKM, per germline. CDR3 length equals 14 residues. The CDR3 is CASIKQGSNQPQHF. CDR3 nucleotides: TGTGCCAGCATCAAACAGGGGAGCAATCAGCCCCAGCATTTT.

The chain couples TRBV12-3 or TRBV12-4 to TRBJ1-4; 8 bases are shared with TRBD1. After removal of 3 bases from V and 3 bases from J, the junction contained 3 bases not matched to a gene. This CDR3 is built from 15 residues. The CDR3 DNA reads TGTGCCAGCAGTTTCGGGGGACAGGCTAATGAAAAACTGTTTTTT. It specifies CASSFGGQANEKLFF.

V and J are TRBV7-2 and TRBJ2-3, with D unresolved. This CDR3 contains 12 residues. Germline V gives CDR1 SGHTA, CDR2 FQGNSA. Trimming shortened V by 4 bases and J by 4 bases, and 6 bases separated the two germline ends. CDR3 in amino acids: CASSSASDTQYF. CDR3 nucleotide sequence: TGTGCCAGCAGCTCCGCGTCAGATACGCAGTATTTT.